Listed here is a single T cell receptor beta chain. This entry belongs to a study of patients and donors after allogeneic stem cell transplantation. TCRdb used MiXCR to reprocess the RT-PCR reads, holding one entry per CDR3 protein. The sample lists tens of thousands of distinct CDR3 sequences; about an eighth were seen once. CDR1 is MNHEY, CDR2 SVGAGI, per germline. The CDR3 is made up of 16 amino acids. The trim removed 2 bases at V and 8 bases at J, leaving 6 bases unmatched. V gene TRBV6-5 combines with J gene TRBJ2-1, with TRBD2 matching over 13 bases. The source is a human donor who was either an allogeneic HSCT recipient or a stem cell or donor lymphocyte infusion donor (not recorded which). It is not recorded whose cells these are; they may come from a transplant donor. Sequencing input: blood, either unsorted or a sorted T cell fraction (not recorded which). Written as DNA, the CDR3 is TGTGCCAGCAGTTACACCGGACTAGCGGGAGAGTATGAGCAGTTCTTC. Its translation: CASSYTGLAGEYEQFF.